This note documents a single TCR beta chain sequence. Its antigen is unknown. This sample is part of a study of cytomegalovirus exposure and HLA in healthy donors. The ends lost 8 bases at V and 4 bases at J; junction bases unmatched: 0. The CDR3 sequence is 12 residues long. The V gene's germline CDR1 is MNHEY and CDR2 SMNVEV (reference sequence). The validation cohort, a group of 120 subjects, included the donors and was separate from the roughly 620-subject first cohort. Repertoires were generated with immunoSEQ multiplex PCR, while TCRdb's copy carries only in-frame clones and drops some. The table has 200,000 to 250,000 clones, less than 90% seen once; the top ten hold 5.5% to 6.5%. The study's findings and limits: The authors listed 150 or so TCR beta chains as cytomegalovirus-associated. In the roughly 130 validation repertoires, a later analysis found that first-cohort TCR clusters tended to co-occur.

The J gene is TRBJ1-1, the V gene TRBV27, with 11 bases aligning to TRBD1. The sample comprised PBMCs. This receptor was identified in a woman between 18 and 29 years old in good health and CMV-seronegative. Here the CDR3 reads CASGTGGTEAFF. In DNA form, the CDR3 reads TGTGCCAGCGGGACAGGGGGCACTGAAGCTTTCTTT.